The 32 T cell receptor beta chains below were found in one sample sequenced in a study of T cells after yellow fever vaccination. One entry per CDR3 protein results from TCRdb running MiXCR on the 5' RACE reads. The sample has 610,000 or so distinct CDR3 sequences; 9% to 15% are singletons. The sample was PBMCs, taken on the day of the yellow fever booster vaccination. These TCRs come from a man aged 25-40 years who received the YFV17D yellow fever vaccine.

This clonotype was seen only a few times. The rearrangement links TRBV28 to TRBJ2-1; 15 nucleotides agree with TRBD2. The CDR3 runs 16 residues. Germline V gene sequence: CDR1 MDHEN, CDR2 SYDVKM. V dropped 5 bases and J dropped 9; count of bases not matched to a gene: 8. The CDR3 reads CASSRGLAGGEVEQFF. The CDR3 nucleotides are TGTGCCAGCAGTCGGGGACTAGCGGGAGGTGAGGTTGAGCAGTTCTTC.

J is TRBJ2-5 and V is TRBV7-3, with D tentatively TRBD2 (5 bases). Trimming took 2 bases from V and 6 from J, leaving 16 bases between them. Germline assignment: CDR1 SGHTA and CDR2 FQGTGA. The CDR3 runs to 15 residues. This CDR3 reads CASSLPGRGLKTQYF. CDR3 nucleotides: TGTGCCAGCAGCTTACCGGGAAGAGGACTTAAGACCCAGTACTTC.

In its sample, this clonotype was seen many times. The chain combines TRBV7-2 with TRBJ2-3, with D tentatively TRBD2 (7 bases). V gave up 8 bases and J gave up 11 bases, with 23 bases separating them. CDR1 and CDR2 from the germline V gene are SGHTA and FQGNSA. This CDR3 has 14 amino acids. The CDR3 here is CASEGGTRTSGQYF. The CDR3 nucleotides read TGTGCCAGCGAGGGGGGAACTAGGACTAGTGGGCAGTATTTT. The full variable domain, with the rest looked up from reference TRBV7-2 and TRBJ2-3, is GAGVSQSPSNKVTEKGKDVELRCDPISGHTALYWYRQSLGQGLEFLIYFQGNSAPDKSGLPSDRFSAERTGGSVSTLTIQRTQQEDSAVYLCASEGGTRTSGQYFGPGTRLTVL.

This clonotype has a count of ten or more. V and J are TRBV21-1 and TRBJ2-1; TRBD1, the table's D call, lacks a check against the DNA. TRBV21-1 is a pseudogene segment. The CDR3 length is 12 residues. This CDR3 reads CASSKRPPSQFF. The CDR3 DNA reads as TGTGCCAGCAGCAAGCGGCCCCCCTCCCAGTTCTTC.

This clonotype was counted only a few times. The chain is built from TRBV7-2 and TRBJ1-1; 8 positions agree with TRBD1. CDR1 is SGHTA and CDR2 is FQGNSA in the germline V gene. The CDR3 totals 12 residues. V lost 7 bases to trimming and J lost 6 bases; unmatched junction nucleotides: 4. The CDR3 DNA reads TGTGCCAGCACCACAGGGGGGGCTGAAGCTTTCTTT. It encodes CASTTGGAEAFF.

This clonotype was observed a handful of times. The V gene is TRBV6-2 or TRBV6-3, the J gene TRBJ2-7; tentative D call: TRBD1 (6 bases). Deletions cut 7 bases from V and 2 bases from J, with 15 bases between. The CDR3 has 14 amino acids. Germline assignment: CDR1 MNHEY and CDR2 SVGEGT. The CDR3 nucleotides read TGTGCCAGCAAGCTGGACAGTTGGGCCTACGAGCAGTACTTC. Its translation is CASKLDSWAYEQYF.

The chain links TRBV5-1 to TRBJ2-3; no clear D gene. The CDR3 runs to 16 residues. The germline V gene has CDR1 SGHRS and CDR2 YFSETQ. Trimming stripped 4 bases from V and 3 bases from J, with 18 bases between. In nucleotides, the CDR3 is TGCGCCAGCAGCCAGCTTGGGGATGGTAGGACAGATACGCAGTATTTT. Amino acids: CASSQLGDGRTDTQYF. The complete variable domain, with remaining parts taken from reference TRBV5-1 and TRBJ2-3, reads KAGVTQTPRYLIKTRGQQVTLSCSPISGHRSVSWYQQTPGQGLQFLFEYFSETQRNKGNFPGRFSGRQFSNSRSEMNVSTLELGDSALYLCASSQLGDGRTDTQYFGPGTRLTVL.

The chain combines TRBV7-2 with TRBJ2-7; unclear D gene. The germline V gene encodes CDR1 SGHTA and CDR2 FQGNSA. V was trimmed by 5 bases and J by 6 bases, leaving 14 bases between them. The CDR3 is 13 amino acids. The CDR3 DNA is TGTGCCAGCAGCCCCCTTTTAGGGTTCGAGCAGTACTTC. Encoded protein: CASSPLLGFEQYF.

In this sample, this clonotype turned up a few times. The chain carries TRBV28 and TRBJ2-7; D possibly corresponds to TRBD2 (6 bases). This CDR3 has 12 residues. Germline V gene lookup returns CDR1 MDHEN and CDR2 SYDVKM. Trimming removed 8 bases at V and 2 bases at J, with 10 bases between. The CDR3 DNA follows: TGTGCCAGCTCGGGGGTTGCCTACGAGCAGTACTTC. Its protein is CASSGVAYEQYF.

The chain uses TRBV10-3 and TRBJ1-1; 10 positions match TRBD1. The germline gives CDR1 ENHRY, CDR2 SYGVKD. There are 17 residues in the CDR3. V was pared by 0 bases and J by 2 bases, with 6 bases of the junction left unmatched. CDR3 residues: CAISESQGQGTNTEAFF. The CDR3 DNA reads TGTGCCATCAGTGAGTCACAGGGACAGGGGACAAACACTGAAGCTTTCTTT.

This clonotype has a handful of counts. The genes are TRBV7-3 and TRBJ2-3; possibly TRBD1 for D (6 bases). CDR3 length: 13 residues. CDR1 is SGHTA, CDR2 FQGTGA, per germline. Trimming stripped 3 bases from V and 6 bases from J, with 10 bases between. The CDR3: CASSFHRDDTQYF. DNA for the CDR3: TGTGCCAGCAGCTTCCACAGGGACGATACGCAGTATTTT. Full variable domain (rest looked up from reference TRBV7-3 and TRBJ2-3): GAGVSQTPSNKVTEKGKYVELRCDPISGHTALYWYRQSLGQGPEFLIYFQGTGAADDSGLPNDRFFAVRPEGSVSTLKIQRTERGDSAVYLCASSFHRDDTQYFGPGTRLTVL.

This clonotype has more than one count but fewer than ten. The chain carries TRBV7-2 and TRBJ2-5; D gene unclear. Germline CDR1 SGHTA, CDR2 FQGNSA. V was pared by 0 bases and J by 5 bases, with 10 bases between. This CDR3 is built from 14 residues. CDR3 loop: CASSLAHFGETQYF. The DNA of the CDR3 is TGTGCCAGCAGCTTAGCGCATTTCGGTGAGACCCAGTACTTC. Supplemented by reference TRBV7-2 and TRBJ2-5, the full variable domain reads GAGVSQSPSNKVTEKGKDVELRCDPISGHTALYWYRQSLGQGLEFLIYFQGNSAPDKSGLPSDRFSAERTGGSVSTLTIQRTQQEDSAVYLCASSLAHFGETQYFGPGTRLLVL.

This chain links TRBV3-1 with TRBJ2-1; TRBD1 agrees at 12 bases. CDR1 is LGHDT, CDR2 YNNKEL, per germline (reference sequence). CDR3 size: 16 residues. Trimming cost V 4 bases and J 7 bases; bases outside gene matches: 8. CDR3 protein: CASSLSGTGGGNEQFF. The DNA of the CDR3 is TGTGCCAGCAGCCTTTCCGGGACAGGGGGCGGAAATGAGCAGTTCTTC.

Written as DNA, the CDR3 is TGTGCCAGCAGCTCGCCGACCCTAAGGGAGACCCAGTACTTC. Its protein product is CASSSPTLRETQYF. The chain joins TRBV13 to TRBJ2-5, with D unclear. The germline V and J ends were trimmed by 4 bases and 5 bases, with 14 bases remaining between them. The CDR3 contains 14 residues. Germline CDR1 PRHDT, CDR2 FYEKMQ (reference sequence). Full variable domain (rest looked up from reference TRBV13 and TRBJ2-5): AAGVIQSPRHLIKEKRETATLKCYPIPRHDTVYWYQQGPGQDPQFLISFYEKMQSDKGSIPDRFSAQQFSDYHSELNMSSLELGDSALYFCASSSPTLRETQYFGPGTRLLVL.

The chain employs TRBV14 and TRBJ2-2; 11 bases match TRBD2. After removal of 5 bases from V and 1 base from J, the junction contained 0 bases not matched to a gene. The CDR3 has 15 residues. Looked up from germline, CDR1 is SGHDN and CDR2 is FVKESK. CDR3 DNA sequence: TGTGCCAGCAGCGGGACTAGCGGGAACACCGGGGAGCTGTTTTTT. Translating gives CASSGTSGNTGELFF.

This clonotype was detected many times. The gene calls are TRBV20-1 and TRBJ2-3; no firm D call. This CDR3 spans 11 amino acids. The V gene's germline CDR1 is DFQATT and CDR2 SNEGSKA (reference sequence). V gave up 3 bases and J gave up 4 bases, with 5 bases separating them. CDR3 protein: CSASSADTQYF. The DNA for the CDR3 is TGCAGTGCTAGCAGCGCAGATACGCAGTATTTT.

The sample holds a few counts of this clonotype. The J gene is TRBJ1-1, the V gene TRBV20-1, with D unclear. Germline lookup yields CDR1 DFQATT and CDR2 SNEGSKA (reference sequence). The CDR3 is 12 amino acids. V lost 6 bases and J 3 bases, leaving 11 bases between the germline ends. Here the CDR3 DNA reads TGCAGTGCCACGGTAATGGACACTGAAGCTTTCTTT. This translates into CSATVMDTEAFF.

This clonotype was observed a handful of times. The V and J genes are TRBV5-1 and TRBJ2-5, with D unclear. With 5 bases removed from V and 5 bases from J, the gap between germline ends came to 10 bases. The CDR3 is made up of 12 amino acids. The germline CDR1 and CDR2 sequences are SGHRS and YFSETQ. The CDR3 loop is CASSIEGETQYF. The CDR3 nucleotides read TGCGCCAGCAGTATAGAAGGGGAGACCCAGTACTTC.

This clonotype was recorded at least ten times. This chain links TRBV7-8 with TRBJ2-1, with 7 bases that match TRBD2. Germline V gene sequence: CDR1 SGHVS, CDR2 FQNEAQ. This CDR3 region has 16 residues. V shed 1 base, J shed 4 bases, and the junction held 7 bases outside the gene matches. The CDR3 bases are TGTGCCAGCAGCTTAGTTGGTAGCGGGCAATACAATGAGCAGTTCTTC. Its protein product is CASSLVGSGQYNEQFF.

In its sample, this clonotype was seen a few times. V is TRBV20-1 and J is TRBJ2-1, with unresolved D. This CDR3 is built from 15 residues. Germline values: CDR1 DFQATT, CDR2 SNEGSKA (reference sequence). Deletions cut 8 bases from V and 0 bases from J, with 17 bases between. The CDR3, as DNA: TGCAGTCCCCCTGGAGTGGCCGCCTCCTACAATGAGCAGTTCTTC. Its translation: CSPPGVAASYNEQFF.

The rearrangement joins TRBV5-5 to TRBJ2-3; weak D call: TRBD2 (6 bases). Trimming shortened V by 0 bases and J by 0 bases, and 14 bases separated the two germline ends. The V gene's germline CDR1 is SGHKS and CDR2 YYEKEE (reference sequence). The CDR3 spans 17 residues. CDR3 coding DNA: TGTGCCAGCAGCTTGGTAGGAGGGCAGCTGAGCACAGATACGCAGTATTTT. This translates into CASSLVGGQLSTDTQYF.

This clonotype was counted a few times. The CDR3 DNA sequence: TGTGCCAGCCGGAGACGAAGAGGTGAGCAGTTCTTC. This gives the protein CASRRRRGEQFF. The chain employs TRBV6-2 or TRBV6-3 and TRBJ2-1; no reliable D call. The CDR3 has 12 residues. CDR1 is MNHEY and CDR2 is SVGEGT in the germline V gene. The V gene lost 8 bases and the J gene lost 9 bases, with 14 bases spanning the gap.

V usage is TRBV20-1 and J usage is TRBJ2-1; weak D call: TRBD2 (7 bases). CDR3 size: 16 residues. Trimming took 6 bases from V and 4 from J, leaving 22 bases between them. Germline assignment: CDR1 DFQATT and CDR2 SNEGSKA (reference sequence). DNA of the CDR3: TGCAGTGCCTCTCTAGGGGGGGCAAACCTATACAATGAGCAGTTCTTC. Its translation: CSASLGGANLYNEQFF.

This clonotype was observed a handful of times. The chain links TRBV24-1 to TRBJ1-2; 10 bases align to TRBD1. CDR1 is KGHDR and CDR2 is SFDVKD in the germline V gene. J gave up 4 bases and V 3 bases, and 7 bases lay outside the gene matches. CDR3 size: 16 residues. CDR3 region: CATSDDRGPFGYGYTF. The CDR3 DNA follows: TGTGCCACCAGTGATGACAGGGGGCCATTCGGCTATGGCTACACCTTC.

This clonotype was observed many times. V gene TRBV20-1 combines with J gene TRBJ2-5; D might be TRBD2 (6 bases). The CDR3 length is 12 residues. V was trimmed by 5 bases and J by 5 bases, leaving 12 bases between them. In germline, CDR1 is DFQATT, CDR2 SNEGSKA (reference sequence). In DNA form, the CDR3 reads TGCAGTGCTGGCGGGACCCGGGAGACCCAGTACTTC. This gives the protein CSAGGTRETQYF.

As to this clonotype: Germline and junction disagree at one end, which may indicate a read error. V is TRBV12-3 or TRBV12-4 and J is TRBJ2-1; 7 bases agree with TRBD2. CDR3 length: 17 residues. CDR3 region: CAISPPPRASGYNEQFF. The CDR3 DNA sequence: TGTGCCATCAGTCCACCTCCGCGGGCTAGCGGCTACAATGAGCAGTTCTTC.

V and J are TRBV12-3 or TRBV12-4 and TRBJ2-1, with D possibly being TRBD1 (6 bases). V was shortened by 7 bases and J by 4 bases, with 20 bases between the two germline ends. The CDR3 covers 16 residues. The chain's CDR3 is CASTPTGTLSYNEQFF. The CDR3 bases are TGTGCCAGCACCCCAACCGGGACACTGAGTTACAATGAGCAGTTCTTC.

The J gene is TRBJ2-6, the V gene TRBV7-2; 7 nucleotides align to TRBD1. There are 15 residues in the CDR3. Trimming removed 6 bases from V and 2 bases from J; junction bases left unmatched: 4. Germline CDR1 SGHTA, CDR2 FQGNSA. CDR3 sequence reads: CASRKTGTGANVLTF. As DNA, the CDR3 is TGTGCCAGCAGAAAGACAGGGACTGGGGCCAACGTCCTGACTTTC.

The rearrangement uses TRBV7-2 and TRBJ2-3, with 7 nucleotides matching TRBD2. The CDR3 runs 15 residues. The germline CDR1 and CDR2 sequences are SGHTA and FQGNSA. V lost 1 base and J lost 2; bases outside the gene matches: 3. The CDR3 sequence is CASSLVAGTTDTQYF. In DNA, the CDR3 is TGTGCCAGCAGCTTAGTAGCGGGTACCACAGATACGCAGTATTTT.

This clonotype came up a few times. The CDR3 nucleotides are TGTGCCAGCAGCCCTAGAGGACAGGTGAACACTGAAGCTTTCTTT. Encoded protein: CASSPRGQVNTEAFF. The chain is built from TRBV28 and TRBJ1-1; 7 bases are a match to TRBD1. Unmatched junction bases numbered 7, after V lost 6 bases and J lost 0 bases. The germline V gene has CDR1 MDHEN and CDR2 SYDVKM. CDR3 length: 15 residues.

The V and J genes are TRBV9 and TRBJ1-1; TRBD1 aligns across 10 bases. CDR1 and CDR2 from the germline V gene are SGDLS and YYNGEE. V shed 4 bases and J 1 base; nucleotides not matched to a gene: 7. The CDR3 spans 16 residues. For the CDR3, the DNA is TGTGCCAGCAGCCCTCGGACAGGGGGAGCGAACACTGAAGCTTTCTTT. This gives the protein CASSPRTGGANTEAFF.

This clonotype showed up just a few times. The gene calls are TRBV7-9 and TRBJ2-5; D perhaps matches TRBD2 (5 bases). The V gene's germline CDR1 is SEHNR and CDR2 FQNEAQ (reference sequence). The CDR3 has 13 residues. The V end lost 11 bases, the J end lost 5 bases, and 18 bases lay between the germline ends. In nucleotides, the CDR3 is TGTGCCTCCAAGGAGGAGGTGAAGGAGACCCAGTACTTC. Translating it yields CASKEEVKETQYF.